This TCR beta chain is drawn from a study of shared clonotypes between healthy human individuals. Study-level information: CD4 naive and CD4 memory each took three plates per donor, while CD8 naive took two and CD8 memory one.

Germline assignment: CDR1 MNHEY and CDR2 SVGAGI. V was trimmed by 0 bases and J by 2 bases, leaving 10 bases between them. The CDR3 is made up of 15 amino acids. This clone was detected once. Sequenced by immunoSEQ multiplex PCR; TCRdb stores in-frame clones only, minus some. The repertoire includes a few hundred thousand clones, less than 98% of them detected once, and roughly 0.05% sits in the top ten. The study separated CD4+ cells into CD45RA+ naive and CD45RA-negative memory subsets. The specimen sequenced was naive CD4+ T cells sorted from blood. Subset reported: CD45RA+ positively selected. This TCR was sampled from a woman in her twenties or thirties in good health. This chain links TRBV6-5 with TRBJ2-5; TRBD2 might be the D (6 bases). The CDR3 protein is CASSYSPSGQETQYF. The CDR3 coding sequence is TGTGCCAGCAGTTACTCGCCCAGCGGGCAAGAGACCCAGTACTTC.